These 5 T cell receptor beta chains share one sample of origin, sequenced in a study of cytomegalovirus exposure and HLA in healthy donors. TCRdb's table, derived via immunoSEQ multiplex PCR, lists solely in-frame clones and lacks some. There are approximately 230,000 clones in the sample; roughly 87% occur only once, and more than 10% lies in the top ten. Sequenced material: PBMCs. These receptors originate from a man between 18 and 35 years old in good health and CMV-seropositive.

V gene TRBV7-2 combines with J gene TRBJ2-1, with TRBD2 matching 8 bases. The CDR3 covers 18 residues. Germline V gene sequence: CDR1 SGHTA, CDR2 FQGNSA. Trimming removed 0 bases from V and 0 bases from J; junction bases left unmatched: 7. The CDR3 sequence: CASSLALGSGSSYNEQFF. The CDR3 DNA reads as TGTGCCAGCAGCTTAGCGTTAGGCAGCGGGAGCTCCTACAATGAGCAGTTCTTC.

CDR3 protein: CASSSLAAYNEQFF. The DNA of the CDR3 is TGTGCCAGCAGCTCCTTAGCGGCTTACAATGAGCAGTTCTTC. The rearrangement uses TRBV11-2 and TRBJ2-1; D is possibly TRBD2 (6 bases). V was clipped by 4 bases and J by 4 bases, with 11 bases between them. CDR3 length: 14 amino acids. CDR1 SGHAT and CDR2 FQNNGV come from the germline V gene.

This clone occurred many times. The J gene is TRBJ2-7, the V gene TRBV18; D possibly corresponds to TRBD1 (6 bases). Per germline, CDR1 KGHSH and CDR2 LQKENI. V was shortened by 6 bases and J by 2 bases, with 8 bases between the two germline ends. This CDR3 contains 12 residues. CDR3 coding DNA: TGTGCCAGCTCTCGGGACACCTACGAGCAGTACTTC. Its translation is CASSRDTYEQYF.

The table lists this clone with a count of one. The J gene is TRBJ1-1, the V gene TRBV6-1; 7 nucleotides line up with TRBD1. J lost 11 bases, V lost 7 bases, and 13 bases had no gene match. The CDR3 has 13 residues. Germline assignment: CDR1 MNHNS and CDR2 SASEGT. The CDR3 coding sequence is TGTGCCAGCAACCCGGACAGGACAAGGGGTGCTTTCTTT. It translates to CASNPDRTRGAFF.

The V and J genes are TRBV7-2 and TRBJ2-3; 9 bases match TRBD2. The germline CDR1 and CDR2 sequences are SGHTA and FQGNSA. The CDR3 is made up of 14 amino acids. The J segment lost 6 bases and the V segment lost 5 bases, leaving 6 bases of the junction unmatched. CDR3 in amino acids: CASSPDSGRDTQYF. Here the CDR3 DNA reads TGTGCCAGCAGCCCAGACAGCGGGAGGGATACGCAGTATTTT. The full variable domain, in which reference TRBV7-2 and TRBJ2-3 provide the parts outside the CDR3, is GAGVSQSPSNKVTEKGKDVELRCDPISGHTALYWYRQSLGQGLEFLIYFQGNSAPDKSGLPSDRFSAERTGGSVSTLTIQRTQQEDSAVYLCASSPDSGRDTQYFGPGTRLTVL.